This T cell receptor beta chain comes out of a study of blood T cell repertoires in COVID-19. The overall study: The samples span acute and convalescent COVID-19 from the United States, Italy and Spain.

Study processing details: Estimated nucleated cell counts came from reference gene primer amplification. The data were produced by immunoSEQ multiplex PCR, yet TCRdb's version contains in-frame clones alone and is incomplete. That table is the source of V, J and clone size, and D and trimming were worked out from the DNA. The sample has about 220,000 clones, approximately 81% seen once. CDR1 and CDR2 (germline): KGHDR, SFDVKD. The CDR3 totals 15 residues. Trimming pared 6 bases from V and 7 bases from J, leaving 20 bases between. Sequencing was performed on peripheral blood. This TCR was recovered from a man aged 50-60 years who had recovered from COVID-19. The chain recombines TRBV24-1 with TRBJ1-2, with D tentatively TRBD1 (6 bases). This CDR3 is CATSPATGPKSGYTF. Written as DNA, the CDR3 is TGTGCCACCAGTCCAGCGACAGGCCCCAAATCTGGCTACACCTTC.